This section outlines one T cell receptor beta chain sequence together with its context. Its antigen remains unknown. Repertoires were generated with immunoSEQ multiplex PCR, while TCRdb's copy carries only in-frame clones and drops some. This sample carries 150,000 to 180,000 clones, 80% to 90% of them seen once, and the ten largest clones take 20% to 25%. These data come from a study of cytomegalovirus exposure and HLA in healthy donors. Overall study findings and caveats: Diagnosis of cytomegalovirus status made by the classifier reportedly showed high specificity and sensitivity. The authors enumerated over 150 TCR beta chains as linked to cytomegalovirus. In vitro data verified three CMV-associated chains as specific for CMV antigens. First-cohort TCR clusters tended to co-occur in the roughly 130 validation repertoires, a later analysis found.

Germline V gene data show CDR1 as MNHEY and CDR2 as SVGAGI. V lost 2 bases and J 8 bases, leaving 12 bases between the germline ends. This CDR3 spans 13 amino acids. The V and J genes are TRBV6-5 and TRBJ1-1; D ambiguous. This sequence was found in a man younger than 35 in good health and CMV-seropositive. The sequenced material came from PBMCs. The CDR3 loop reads CASSYEFTGEAFF. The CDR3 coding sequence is TGTGCCAGCAGTTACGAATTTACGGGGGAAGCTTTCTTT.